The sequence of this T cell receptor beta chain was determined in a study of CD8 T cells in ankylosing spondylitis. Trimming pared 0 bases from V and 3 bases from J, leaving 21 bases between. CDR1 is LGHNT, CDR2 FRNRAP, per germline. This CDR3 contains 18 residues. Study results and caveats: Ankylosing spondylitis blood appeared to be characterized by a TCR beta motif of several highly homologous variants. Earlier work had already found some motif variants in reactive arthritis synovial fluid and blood. Disease-linked clones bore a CD8+ phenotype and were relatively rare in peripheral blood. Disease-linked clones reportedly concentrated significantly in matched ankylosing spondylitis synovial fluid.

This clonotype was recorded a few times. Its antigen is currently unknown. Making use of molecular barcodes, quantitative 5'-RACE generated TCR beta libraries. TCRdb passed the 5' RACE reads through MiXCR, listing each CDR3 protein once. Of roughly 440,000 distinct CDR3 sequences listed, under 20% are singletons. The source material was blood, either unsorted or a sorted T cell fraction (not recorded which). The source of this sequence is a male donor with ankylosing spondylitis. V is TRBV12-5 and J is TRBJ2-7; weak D call: TRBD1 (8 bases). The CDR3 here is CASGLVVPRGTGNYEQYF. Written as DNA, the CDR3 is TGTGCTAGTGGTTTGGTTGTCCCGCGGGGGACAGGCAACTACGAGCAGTACTTC. The full variable domain, in which reference TRBV12-5 and TRBJ2-7 provide the parts outside the CDR3, is DARVTQTPRHKVTEMGQEVTMRCQPILGHNTVFWYRQTMMQGLELLAYFRNRAPLDDSGMPKDRFSAEMPDATLATLKIQPSEPRDSAVYFCASGLVVPRGTGNYEQYFGPGTRLTVT.